This entry lists 13 T cell receptor beta chains sequenced from one sample in a study of blood T cell repertoires in COVID-19. This table comes from immunoSEQ multiplex PCR, and its TCRdb copy is limited to in-frame clones, with some not included. Of some 340,000 clones in the sample, 85% were seen once. The sequencing input was peripheral blood. These receptors all stem from a woman between 18 and 30 years old with acute or convalescent COVID-19.

This sequence joins TRBV5-4 and TRBJ2-2; perhaps TRBD1 as D (6 bases). Per germline, CDR1 SGHNT and CDR2 YYREEE (reference sequence). CDR3 length equals 15 residues. The V and J ends lost 7 bases and 5 bases respectively, with 18 bases between them. In DNA, the CDR3 is TGTGCCAGCGGACGACAGGATCAAAGGACCGGGGAGCTGTTTTTT. It specifies CASGRQDQRTGELFF.

This rearrangement joins TRBV19 to TRBJ2-5; a possible D gene is TRBD1 (6 bases). CDR1 and CDR2 from the germline V gene are LNHDA and SQIVND (reference sequence). Trimming shortened V by 10 bases and J by 7 bases, and 25 bases separated the two germline ends. This CDR3 has 15 residues. CDR3 amino acids: CATLRAAGVHWTQYF. Written as DNA, the CDR3 is TGTGCCACCTTAAGGGCGGCAGGGGTGCATTGGACCCAGTACTTC.

The J gene is TRBJ2-1, the V gene TRBV19, with 12 bases fitting TRBD2. Trimming at V came to 6 bases and at J to 3 bases, leaving 3 bases not matched to a gene. Germline V CDR1 and CDR2: LNHDA, SQIVND (reference sequence). The CDR3 loop spans 15 amino acids. CDR3 sequence reads: CASSSLAGGYNEQFF. Here the CDR3 DNA reads TGTGCCAGTAGCTCACTAGCGGGGGGCTACAATGAGCAGTTCTTC.

The chain joins TRBV7-3 to TRBJ2-7; 9 nucleotides match TRBD1. V gave up 4 bases and J gave up 7 bases; unmatched junction bases: 5. The V gene's germline CDR1 is SGHTA and CDR2 FQGTGA. The CDR3 has 13 residues. CDR3 coding DNA: TGTGCCAGCAGCTCCGACAGGGGGGAAGAGCAGTACTTC. It codes for CASSSDRGEEQYF.

The chain uses TRBV7-2 and TRBJ1-5, with no clear D. Trimming removed 1 base from V and 7 bases from J, with 8 bases in between. Germline CDR1 and CDR2: SGHTA and FQGNSA. The CDR3 spans 13 residues. The CDR3 is CASSLGLRQPQHF. CDR3 bases: TGTGCCAGCAGCTTAGGGCTCAGGCAGCCCCAGCATTTT.

The chain carries TRBV5-4 and TRBJ1-1; D is possibly TRBD1 (6 bases). The V end lost 1 base, the J end lost 2 bases, and 12 bases lay between the germline ends. Germline CDR1 SGHNT, CDR2 YYREEE (reference sequence). CDR3 length equals 15 residues. This CDR3 is CASSLKQGLNTEAFF. The CDR3 DNA follows: TGTGCCAGCAGCTTGAAACAGGGCCTTAACACTGAAGCTTTCTTT.

There are a few counts of this clone. The chain links TRBV5-4 to TRBJ2-2, with TRBD2 matching over 9 bases. The germline V gene encodes CDR1 SGHNT and CDR2 YYREEE (reference sequence). Losses at the gene ends were 3 bases for V and 0 bases for J; bases not matched to a gene: 3. The CDR3 is 16 residues long. The CDR3 region is CASSSAGGANTGELFF. CDR3 DNA: TGTGCCAGCAGCTCAGCGGGAGGCGCGAACACCGGGGAGCTGTTTTTT.

The V and J genes are TRBV2 and TRBJ1-4, with D possibly TRBD1 on 6 matching bases. The CDR3 is 13 residues long. Germline V gene sequence: CDR1 SNHLY, CDR2 FYNNEI. Trimming shortened V by 6 bases and J by 5 bases, and 10 bases separated the two germline ends. CDR3 DNA: TGTGCCAGCAGGCAGGGGATGAATGAAAAACTGTTTTTT. Translated: CASRQGMNEKLFF.

The chain is built from TRBV6-1 and TRBJ1-2, with TRBD1 identical over 9 bases. With 1 base clipped from V and 6 bases from J, the junction kept 3 bases outside the gene matches. The CDR3 contains 14 residues. Germline V gene lookup returns CDR1 MNHNS and CDR2 SASEGT. DNA of the CDR3: TGTGCCAGCAGTGAAGGGGACAGGGCAAATGGCTACACCTTC. Amino acids: CASSEGDRANGYTF.

The rearrangement joins TRBV5-1 to TRBJ1-5; 7 bases fit TRBD1. The CDR3 is 22 amino acids. Germline V gene sequence: CDR1 SGHRS, CDR2 YFSETQ. J gave up 0 bases and V 0 bases, and 21 bases lay outside the gene matches. CDR3 nucleotide sequence: TGCGCCAGCAGCTTGGAACCGGGACTCATCATCGGGACAGAACTTAGCAATCAGCCCCAGCATTTT. Its translation: CASSLEPGLIIGTELSNQPQHF.

This clone was counted a single time. The chain is built from TRBV9 and TRBJ1-2, with D possibly matching TRBD1 (5 bases). The germline CDR1 and CDR2 sequences are SGDLS and YYNGEE. V was cut by 0 bases and J by 8 bases, with 20 bases left in between. The CDR3 is made up of 16 amino acids. CDR3: CASSVGGSWGGSGYTF. The CDR3 DNA reads as TGTGCCAGCAGCGTAGGCGGCTCATGGGGGGGGAGCGGCTACACCTTC.

V is TRBV7-9 and J is TRBJ1-2; no firm D call. The CDR3 has 14 residues. The germline V and J ends were trimmed by 0 bases and 4 bases, with 9 bases remaining between them. The germline V gene encodes CDR1 SEHNR and CDR2 FQNEAQ (reference sequence). CDR3 protein: CASSLAEEIYGYTF. In nucleotides, the CDR3 is TGTGCCAGCAGCTTAGCGGAGGAGATCTATGGCTACACCTTC.

CDR3 coding DNA: TGTGCCAGCAGTGAACTGGGGAGGGAGAACACTGAAGCTTTCTTT. It is translated as CASSELGRENTEAFF. The rearrangement joins TRBV6-1 to TRBJ1-1; D remains ambiguous. From germline, CDR1 is MNHNS and CDR2 SASEGT. The CDR3 has 15 residues. The V end was cut by 2 bases, the J end by 1 base, with 11 bases between.